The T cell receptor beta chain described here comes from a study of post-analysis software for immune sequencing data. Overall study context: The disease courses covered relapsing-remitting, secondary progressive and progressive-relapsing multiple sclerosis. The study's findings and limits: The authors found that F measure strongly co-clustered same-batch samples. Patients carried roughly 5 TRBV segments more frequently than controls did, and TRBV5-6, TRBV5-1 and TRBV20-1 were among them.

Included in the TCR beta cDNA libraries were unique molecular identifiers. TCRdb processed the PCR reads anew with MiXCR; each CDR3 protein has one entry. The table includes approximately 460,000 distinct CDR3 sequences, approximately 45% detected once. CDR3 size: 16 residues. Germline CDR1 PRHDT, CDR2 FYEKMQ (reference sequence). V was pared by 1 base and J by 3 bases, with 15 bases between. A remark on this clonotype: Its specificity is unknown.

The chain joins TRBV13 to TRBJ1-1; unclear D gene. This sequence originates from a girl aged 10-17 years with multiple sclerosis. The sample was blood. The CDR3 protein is CASSLAFDTLDTEAFF. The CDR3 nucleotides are TGTGCCAGCAGCTTAGCATTTGACACCCTGGACACTGAAGCTTTCTTT.